Below are 32 T cell receptor beta chains sequenced from a single sample in a study of OX40 agonist ivuxolimab in advanced cancers. Assay: immunoSEQ multiplex PCR; the TCRdb copy retains only in-frame clones and omits some. The sample yields tens of thousands of clones, about nine tenths seen once. Material: CD4+ or CD8+ T cells sorted from blood, obtained in a trial of the OX40 agonist ivuxolimab. These receptors all come from an adult with an advanced solid tumor such as melanoma, head and neck, liver or kidney cancer.

The V call is TRBV7-9, the J call TRBJ2-1, with D maybe TRBD1 (5 bases). V lost 5 bases, J lost 5 bases, and 10 bases lay in between. The CDR3 runs 13 residues. In germline, CDR1 is SEHNR, CDR2 FQNEAQ (reference sequence). The CDR3 loop is CASSRDSHNEQFF. Here the CDR3 DNA reads TGTGCCAGCAGCCGCGACAGTCACAATGAGCAGTTCTTC. Full variable domain (missing parts from reference TRBV7-9 and TRBJ2-1): DTGVSQNPRHKITKRGQNVTFRCDPISEHNRLYWYRQTLGQGPEFLTYFQNEAQLEKSRLLSDRFSAERPKGSFSTLEIQRTEQGDSAMYLCASSRDSHNEQFFGPGTRLTVL.

This chain joins TRBV29-1 and TRBJ2-1; the D gene could be TRBD1 or TRBD2 (5 bases each). Germline V CDR1 and CDR2: SQVTM, ANQGSEA. The ends were cut back, 4 bases at V and 4 bases at J, with 14 bases in the middle. The CDR3 is 14 residues long. This CDR3 reads CSVVRVGVYNEQFF. In nucleotides, the CDR3 is TGCAGCGTTGTACGGGTGGGGGTTTACAATGAGCAGTTCTTC.

The chain combines TRBV13 with TRBJ2-7; possible D gene TRBD2, 6 bases. Germline V CDR1 and CDR2: PRHDT, FYEKMQ (reference sequence). The CDR3 is made up of 14 amino acids. The V end was cut by 2 bases, the J end by 2 bases, with 10 bases between. This CDR3 is CASSLRGATYEQYF. Written as DNA, the CDR3 is TGTGCCAGCAGCTTACGCGGGGCCACCTACGAGCAGTACTTC.

Concerning this clone: Other DNA sequences within the sample encode an identical CDR3. This sequence joins TRBV9 and TRBJ2-7; 9 bases align to TRBD1. CDR1 and CDR2 (germline): SGDLS, YYNGEE. Trimming took 2 bases from V and 2 from J; bases not matched to a gene: 2. This CDR3 comprises 14 residues. The DNA for the CDR3 is TGTGCCAGCAGCGTGGGACAGGGCCCCTACGAGCAGTACTTC. Translation gives CASSVGQGPYEQYF. The full variable domain, its missing parts supplied by reference TRBV9 and TRBJ2-7, is DSGVTQTPKHLITATGQRVTLRCSPRSGDLSVYWYQQSLDQGLQFLIQYYNGEERAKGNILERFSAQQFPDLHSELNLSSLELGDSALYFCASSVGQGPYEQYFGPGTRLTVT.

The V gene is TRBV4-2, the J gene TRBJ2-7; D remains unclear. Looked up from germline, CDR1 is LGHNA and CDR2 is YNFKEQ. Trimming shortened V by 0 bases and J by 0 bases, and 9 bases separated the two germline ends. This CDR3 comprises 15 residues. DNA for the CDR3: TGTGCCAGCAGCCAAGAAACGGACGGCTCCTACGAGCAGTACTTC. Protein sequence: CASSQETDGSYEQYF.

V gene TRBV6-5 combines with J gene TRBJ2-1, with TRBD2 identical over 8 bases. Germline V gene sequence: CDR1 MNHEY, CDR2 SVGAGI. Trimming at V came to 4 bases and at J to 5 bases, leaving 7 bases not matched to a gene. The CDR3 runs to 15 residues. The DNA for the CDR3 is TGTGCCAGCAGTTCCTCACTAGCGGCGCACAATGAGCAGTTCTTC. This translates into CASSSSLAAHNEQFF.

The chain recombines TRBV6-6 with TRBJ2-3; D not certain. This CDR3 contains 8 residues. The V end was cut by 11 bases, the J end by 9 bases, with 6 bases between. The germline gives CDR1 MNHNY, CDR2 SVGAGI (reference sequence). CDR3 region: CAPGTQYF. The CDR3 DNA sequence: TGTGCCCCCGGAACGCAGTATTTT.

The CDR3 protein is CASARGPTPDTQYF. CDR3 nucleotide sequence: TGTGCCAGCGCGCGGGGACCCACCCCAGATACGCAGTATTTT. This chain links TRBV9 with TRBJ2-3, with D maybe TRBD2 (6 bases). The germline gives CDR1 SGDLS, CDR2 YYNGEE. The CDR3 is 14 residues long. The ends were cut back, 7 bases at V and 4 bases at J, with 16 bases in the middle.

V and J are TRBV5-6 and TRBJ2-7; D is ambiguous. This CDR3 is built from 14 residues. CDR1 is SGHDT, CDR2 YYEEEE, per germline. Trimming stripped 4 bases from V and 3 bases from J, with 14 bases between. DNA of the CDR3: TGTGCCAGCAGCCTCCGGGCCATAGACTACGAGCAGTACTTC. This sequence encodes CASSLRAIDYEQYF.

The rearrangement joins TRBV4-3 to TRBJ2-3; tentatively, D is TRBD1 (5 bases). CDR1 is LGHNA and CDR2 is YSLEER in the germline V gene. The CDR3 covers 15 residues. V shed 0 bases and J shed 1 base, with 8 bases lying between them. The CDR3 reads CASSQDRDRTDTQYF. The CDR3 DNA sequence: TGCGCCAGCAGCCAAGACAGGGATCGCACAGATACGCAGTATTTT.

The chain recombines TRBV30 with TRBJ2-1; D might be TRBD2 (5 bases). The germline V and J ends were trimmed by 5 bases and 13 bases, with 15 bases remaining between them. This CDR3 contains 11 residues. Looked up from germline, CDR1 is GTSNPN and CDR2 is SVGIG (reference sequence). The CDR3 loop reads CAWGPSPGQFF. The CDR3 DNA is TGTGCCTGGGGACCCAGCCCGGGACAGTTCTTC.

The gene calls are TRBV5-1 and TRBJ1-2; D perhaps matches TRBD1 (5 bases). The CDR3 runs 13 residues. Germline-derived CDR1 and CDR2 are SGHRS and YFSETQ. V was clipped by 1 base and J by 10 bases, with 14 bases between them. The CDR3 sequence is CASSLSGGSDYTF. In DNA form, the CDR3 reads TGCGCCAGCAGCTTGAGTGGGGGGAGTGACTACACCTTC.

The chain uses TRBV13 and TRBJ2-1; D gene ambiguous. The CDR3 extends over 13 amino acids. V dropped 5 bases and J dropped 4 bases, with 9 bases sitting between them. Germline assignment: CDR1 PRHDT and CDR2 FYEKMQ (reference sequence). The CDR3 DNA is TGTGCCAGCAGCGACCTGGGATACAATGAGCAGTTCTTC. Its protein product is CASSDLGYNEQFF.

The chain uses TRBV27 and TRBJ2-7; 9 nucleotides match TRBD1. The germline CDR1 and CDR2 sequences are MNHEY and SMNVEV (reference sequence). V was pared by 7 bases and J by 3 bases, with 13 bases of the junction left unmatched. CDR3 size: 16 residues. The CDR3, as DNA: TGTGCCAGCAAGCCTATCCCGGGACAGGGACTCTACGAGCAGTACTTC. Translating it yields CASKPIPGQGLYEQYF.

The CDR3 is CAWSPYREGGNTIYF. Written as DNA, the CDR3 is TGTGCCTGGAGTCCATACAGGGAGGGTGGAAACACCATATATTTT. V is TRBV30 and J is TRBJ1-3, with a weak D call TRBD1 (6 bases). V was cut by 2 bases and J by 3 bases, with 14 bases left in between. Germline loops: CDR1 GTSNPN, CDR2 SVGIG (reference sequence). The CDR3 length is 15 residues.

The genes are TRBV4-1 and TRBJ1-2, with TRBD1 identical over 8 bases. Looked up from germline, CDR1 is MGHRA and CDR2 is YSYEKL. CDR3 length: 15 residues. The trim removed 4 bases at V and 2 bases at J, leaving 6 bases unmatched. CDR3 coding DNA: TGCGCCAGCAGCCTAGAACAGGGGGTGAACTATGGCTACACCTTC. It encodes CASSLEQGVNYGYTF.

This clone appeared a single time. V is TRBV10-3 and J is TRBJ1-2; D unresolved. Trimming cost V 9 bases and J 4 bases, with 15 bases left between them. Per the germline V gene, CDR1 is ENHRY and CDR2 is SYGVKD. This CDR3 region has 13 residues. The CDR3 spells CAIYSSVVYGYTF. The CDR3 DNA is TGTGCCATTTACAGTAGCGTCGTCTATGGCTACACCTTC.

This clone was detected only once. The chain is built from TRBV10-3 and TRBJ1-1, with 8 nucleotides matching TRBD1. This CDR3 is built from 14 residues. The germline V gene has CDR1 ENHRY and CDR2 SYGVKD. With 6 bases clipped from V and 1 base from J, the junction kept 4 bases outside the gene matches. In DNA form, the CDR3 reads TGTGCCATCAGCCGGACAGGGACGAACACTGAAGCTTTCTTT. Translation gives CAISRTGTNTEAFF.

The rearrangement uses TRBV5-1 and TRBJ2-5; 8 bases are shared with TRBD2. CDR3 length: 15 amino acids. Germline V gives CDR1 SGHRS, CDR2 YFSETQ. V trimming: 4 bases; J trimming: 5 bases; junction bases outside the gene matches: 10. CDR3 amino acids: CASSGSGGPPETQYF. CDR3 in DNA: TGCGCCAGCAGCGGAAGCGGGGGCCCACCGGAGACCCAGTACTTC.

The chain carries TRBV6-5 and TRBJ2-2; the D is unclear. The V gene's germline CDR1 is MNHEY and CDR2 SVGAGI. This CDR3 comprises 12 residues. Trimming cost V 8 bases and J 2 bases, with 6 bases left between them. The CDR3 bases are TGTGCCAGCGCTTTAAACACCGGGGAGCTGTTTTTT. Encoded protein: CASALNTGELFF.

The V call is TRBV29-1, the J call TRBJ2-7, with D maybe TRBD2 (5 bases). Germline V gives CDR1 SQVTM, CDR2 ANQGSEA. The V gene lost 4 bases and the J gene lost 2 bases, with 21 bases spanning the gap. This CDR3 is built from 16 residues. CDR3 nucleotides: TGCAGCGTTGTATTCGAGGGCCGCTTGGTCCCCTACGAGCAGTACTTC. This encodes CSVVFEGRLVPYEQYF.

V and J are TRBV2 and TRBJ2-1; TRBD2 is a possible D gene (5 bases). The germline V gene has CDR1 SNHLY and CDR2 FYNNEI. This CDR3 contains 13 residues. The V gene lost 7 bases and the J gene lost 7 bases, with 14 bases spanning the gap. CDR3 DNA: TGTGCCAGCAAGATTGGACTTGGGAATGAGCAGTTCTTC. Protein product: CASKIGLGNEQFF. Full variable domain (remainder filled in from reference TRBV2 and TRBJ2-1): EPEVTQTPSHQVTQMGQEVILRCVPISNHLYFYWYRQILGQKVEFLVSFYNNEISEKSEIFDDQFSVERPDGSNFTLKIRSTKLEDSAMYFCASKIGLGNEQFFGPGTRLTVL.

The chain has TRBV13 and TRBJ2-7; 7 positions match TRBD1. CDR1 is PRHDT, CDR2 FYEKMQ, per germline (reference sequence). The V and J ends lost 5 bases and 6 bases, in that order; junction bases with no gene match: 4. There are 12 residues in the CDR3. The CDR3 nucleotides are TGTGCCAGCAGCCCGACAGGGCCCGAGCAGTACTTC. Translation: CASSPTGPEQYF.

The chain links TRBV7-3 to TRBJ2-5; possibly TRBD1 or TRBD2 for D (5 bases each). This CDR3 spans 13 amino acids. Per germline, CDR1 SGHTA and CDR2 FQGTGA. The V gene lost 5 bases and the J gene lost 5 bases, with 12 bases spanning the gap. This CDR3 reads CASSLLGDETQYF. The DNA of the CDR3 is TGTGCCAGCAGCCTCCTGGGGGACGAGACCCAGTACTTC.

The sample holds one count of this clone. J is TRBJ1-1 and V is TRBV4-1; 8 bases match TRBD1. Losses at the gene ends were 1 base for V and 10 bases for J; bases not matched to a gene: 5. This CDR3 comprises 13 residues. Germline CDR1 reads MGHRA; CDR2 reads YSYEKL. CDR3 sequence: CASSQGQGPAAFF. CDR3 DNA: TGCGCCAGCAGCCAAGGACAGGGGCCGGCAGCTTTCTTT.

The V and J genes are TRBV9 and TRBJ1-3; no reliable D call. This CDR3 has 15 residues. The V end was cut by 0 bases, the J end by 0 bases, with 7 bases between. Germline CDR1 is SGDLS and CDR2 is YYNGEE. The CDR3 reads CASSVAGSSGNTIYF. As DNA, the CDR3 is TGTGCCAGCAGCGTAGCGGGCAGCTCTGGAAACACCATATATTTT.

V usage is TRBV9 and J usage is TRBJ2-7; 7 bases match TRBD1. There are 16 residues in the CDR3. V shed 0 bases and J 7 bases; nucleotides not matched to a gene: 13. The V gene's germline CDR1 is SGDLS and CDR2 YYNGEE. CDR3 DNA sequence: TGTGCCAGCAGCGTAGATCCCCTGACAGGGCAGGGGGAGCAGTACTTC. It specifies CASSVDPLTGQGEQYF.

This chain connects TRBV7-9 to TRBJ2-1; 7 bases are a match to TRBD1. Germline loops: CDR1 SEHNR, CDR2 FQNEAQ (reference sequence). The CDR3 spans 15 residues. Trimming at V came to 5 bases and at J to 4 bases, leaving 8 bases not matched to a gene. CDR3 in DNA: TGTGCCAGCAGCCCTAGACAGGGCCGATACAATGAGCAGTTCTTC. This sequence encodes CASSPRQGRYNEQFF.

The V gene is TRBV4-2, the J gene TRBJ1-1; no reliable D call. The germline V gene encodes CDR1 LGHNA and CDR2 YNFKEQ. With 4 bases removed from V and 4 bases from J, the gap between germline ends came to 13 bases. The CDR3 is made up of 14 amino acids. CDR3 loop: CASSPSGEATEAFF. CDR3 nucleotide sequence: TGTGCCAGCAGCCCGAGCGGGGAAGCCACTGAAGCTTTCTTT.

This chain uses TRBV18 with TRBJ2-5; 8 bases align to TRBD1. The length of the CDR3 is 16 residues. V was clipped by 0 bases and J by 4 bases; unmatched bases: 7. Germline-derived CDR1 and CDR2 are KGHSH and LQKENI. The CDR3 region is CASSPPGQGGRETQYF. CDR3 DNA: TGTGCCAGCTCACCACCCGGACAGGGCGGTAGAGAGACCCAGTACTTC. The entire variable domain, with the rest obtained from reference TRBV18 and TRBJ2-5, is as follows: NAGVMQNPRHLVRRRGQEARLRCSPMKGHSHVYWYRQLPEEGLKFMVYLQKENIIDESGMPKERFSAEFPKEGPSILRIQQVVRGDSAAYFCASSPPGQGGRETQYFGPGTRLLVL.

This chain links TRBV27 with TRBJ1-2, with D possibly being TRBD1 (6 bases). The CDR3 has 15 residues. CDR1 is MNHEY and CDR2 is SMNVEV in the germline V gene (reference sequence). V lost 3 bases and J lost 4, with 15 bases in between. This CDR3 reads CASSFGRGASYGYTF. The CDR3 DNA sequence: TGTGCCAGCAGTTTTGGCAGGGGCGCCTCCTATGGCTACACCTTC.

The chain recombines TRBV13 with TRBJ2-1; D possibly corresponds to TRBD1 (6 bases). Germline V CDR1 and CDR2: PRHDT, FYEKMQ (reference sequence). The CDR3 is made up of 15 amino acids. Trimming pared 5 bases from V and 2 bases from J, leaving 13 bases between. The CDR3 DNA reads TGTGCCAGCAGCCCCGCCAGGGGCCCCTACAATGAGCAGTTCTTC. Its protein is CASSPARGPYNEQFF.